A single sample gave rise to the 22 T cell receptor beta chains below, sequenced in a study of blood T cell repertoires in COVID-19. Sequencing used immunoSEQ multiplex PCR; TCRdb keeps in-frame clones, though not all of them. Among under 250,000 clones, 70% to 90% were seen once, and the ten largest hold around 6.5%. The sequencing sample was made of peripheral blood. The receptors come from a woman aged 30 to 39 with COVID-19, enrolled during active disease.

The rearrangement links TRBV9 to TRBJ2-1, with TRBD2 matching over 11 bases. V shed 4 bases and J 7 bases; nucleotides not matched to a gene: 7. Germline V CDR1 and CDR2: SGDLS, YYNGEE. This CDR3 has 15 residues. For the CDR3, the DNA is TGTGCCAGCAGCCCCCGACGGACTAGCGGGAATGAGCAGTTCTTC. Translated, it gives CASSPRRTSGNEQFF.

The gene calls are TRBV6-5 and TRBJ2-1; 7 bases are a match to TRBD2. V dropped 5 bases and J dropped 8; count of bases not matched to a gene: 12. Per the germline V gene, CDR1 is MNHEY and CDR2 is SVGAGI. This CDR3 is built from 15 residues. The CDR3 region is CASSTTSVSRDEQFF. As DNA, the CDR3 is TGTGCCAGCAGTACTACTAGCGTTTCAAGGGATGAGCAGTTCTTC.

This chain connects TRBV24-1 to TRBJ2-3; 11 bases fit TRBD2. The germline CDR1 and CDR2 sequences are KGHDR and SFDVKD. J lost 5 bases, V lost 2 bases, and 2 bases had no gene match. The CDR3 sequence is 15 residues long. The CDR3 sequence: CATSDSGLAGDTQYF. The DNA for the CDR3 is TGTGCCACCAGTGATTCCGGACTAGCGGGAGATACGCAGTATTTT.

The chain employs TRBV5-5 and TRBJ2-3; D is undetermined. The CDR3 spans 12 residues. Germline assignment: CDR1 SGHKS and CDR2 YYEKEE (reference sequence). Trimming took 2 bases from V and 3 from J, leaving 4 bases between them. Written as DNA, the CDR3 is TGTGCCAGCAGCTTTACAACAGATACGCAGTATTTT. Amino acid sequence: CASSFTTDTQYF.

The chain carries TRBV10-1 and TRBJ1-4, with D maybe TRBD1 (6 bases). V was trimmed by 4 bases and J by 5 bases, leaving 8 bases between them. Germline loops: CDR1 WNHNN, CDR2 SYGVQD (reference sequence). CDR3 size: 13 residues. CDR3 nucleotides: TGCGCCAGCAGTGCTACAGGGAATGAAAAACTGTTTTTT. Its translation is CASSATGNEKLFF.

The gene calls are TRBV11-3 and TRBJ2-2; possible D gene TRBD1, 5 bases. The germline V gene has CDR1 SGHNT and CDR2 YENEEA. V lost 5 bases to trimming and J lost 4 bases, with 14 bases between them. The length of the CDR3 is 15 residues. CDR3 DNA sequence: TGTGCCAGCAGCCAGGGTGGGGATAGCACCGGGGAGCTGTTTTTT. Translating gives CASSQGGDSTGELFF.

This chain uses TRBV19 with TRBJ1-2; D may be TRBD1 (6 bases). The ends were cut back, 4 bases at V and 12 bases at J, with 18 bases in the middle. Germline loops: CDR1 LNHDA, CDR2 SQIVND (reference sequence). CDR3 size: 13 residues. The CDR3 DNA reads as TGTGCCAGTAGTACTCAACAGGGCCTATATAACACCTTC. Its protein product is CASSTQQGLYNTF.

This clone came up once. The chain carries TRBV21-1 and TRBJ2-7; TRBD1 was called by the table and not checked on the DNA. TRBV21-1 is a pseudogene segment. CDR3 length: 14 residues. The CDR3 nucleotides are TGTGCCAGCAGCAAAGCGGACAGGGGGCGCGAGCAGTACGTC. Encoded protein: CASSKADRGREQYV.

The V and J genes are TRBV10-3 and TRBJ1-1, with D unresolved. The CDR3 runs 17 residues. The germline gives CDR1 ENHRY, CDR2 SYGVKD. Between the trimmed V and J ends, which lost 2 bases and 1 base, there was a span of 17 bases. Here the CDR3 reads CAISEGYPGDTNTEAFF. The CDR3 region has the DNA TGTGCCATCAGTGAGGGGTATCCGGGAGATACGAACACTGAAGCTTTCTTT.

The chain links TRBV18 to TRBJ2-1, with a weak D call TRBD2 (6 bases). Trimming removed 3 bases from V and 12 bases from J, with 15 bases in between. The CDR3 loop spans 13 amino acids. Per germline, CDR1 KGHSH and CDR2 LQKENI. For the CDR3, the DNA is TGTGCCAGCTCACCCGGGGACTCCTATGTGCAGTTCTTC. Translation: CASSPGDSYVQFF. Looking up the rest from reference TRBV18 and TRBJ2-1 gives the full variable domain: NAGVMQNPRHLVRRRGQEARLRCSPMKGHSHVYWYRQLPEEGLKFMVYLQKENIIDESGMPKERFSAEFPKEGPSILRIQQVVRGDSAAYFCASSPGDSYVQFFGPGTRLTVL.

V usage is TRBV5-5 and J usage is TRBJ1-4; TRBD1 is a possible D gene (6 bases). Trimming took 1 base from V and 7 from J, leaving 17 bases between them. Germline CDR1 SGHKS, CDR2 YYEKEE (reference sequence). The CDR3 extends over 16 amino acids. CDR3 DNA: TGTGCCAGCAGCTTGTTCCGGACAGCACAGCGTGAAAAACTGTTTTTT. This gives the protein CASSLFRTAQREKLFF.

V usage is TRBV28 and J usage is TRBJ2-3, with D maybe TRBD2 (6 bases). V shed 3 bases and J shed 10 bases, with 26 bases lying between them. Germline CDR1 and CDR2: MDHEN and SYDVKM. The CDR3 totals 17 residues. CDR3 sequence (DNA): TGTGCCAGCAGTTTTTTTAGGGGAGGCGCGGAGGGGAGACCGCAGTATTTT. This translates into CASSFFRGGAEGRPQYF.

This clone is a singleton in its sample. The CDR3 nucleotides are TGTGCCAGCAGCCCCGGCCTAGACACCGGGGAGCTGTTTTTT. This encodes CASSPGLDTGELFF. The chain couples TRBV7-2 to TRBJ2-2; D is undetermined. The CDR3 has 14 residues. Germline-derived CDR1 and CDR2 are SGHTA and FQGNSA. Trimming removed 5 bases at V and 3 bases at J, with 10 bases between.

The rearrangement joins TRBV29-1 to TRBJ1-4; perhaps TRBD1 as D (6 bases). Germline V CDR1 and CDR2: SQVTM, ANQGSEA. The length of the CDR3 is 13 residues. The germline V and J ends were trimmed by 7 bases and 8 bases, with 17 bases remaining between them. The CDR3 loop reads CSATRGGEEKLFF. The CDR3 DNA follows: TGCAGCGCCACGAGGGGGGGAGAAGAAAAACTGTTTTTT.

In DNA, the CDR3 is TGTGCCAGCAGTGCGTCCGGGACAGGCGCCTTTCTAGGGACTAGCGGGACACCCCTGGAGCAGTACGTC. Residues: CASSASGTGAFLGTSGTPLEQYV. The chain carries TRBV2 and TRBJ2-7, with TRBD2 identical over 13 bases. Germline CDR1 SNHLY, CDR2 FYNNEI. V lost 4 bases to trimming and J lost 7 bases; unmatched junction nucleotides: 31. This CDR3 contains 23 residues.

The CDR3 coding sequence is TGTGCCAGCAGCCTACGGGACACCCAATTCTCCTACGAGCAGTACTTC. Its protein product is CASSLRDTQFSYEQYF. The rearrangement joins TRBV7-8 to TRBJ2-7; D might be TRBD1 (6 bases). V dropped 5 bases and J dropped 0 bases, with 17 bases sitting between them. Germline V lookup: CDR1 SGHVS, CDR2 FQNEAQ. The CDR3 is made up of 16 amino acids.

The chain couples TRBV29-1 to TRBJ2-7; D is perhaps TRBD1 (7 bases). CDR3 length equals 15 residues. V gave up 4 bases and J gave up 3 bases, with 19 bases separating them. The germline V gene has CDR1 SQVTM and CDR2 ANQGSEA. The CDR3 DNA follows: TGCAGCGTTGTGCAACCAGGGGGGTTCGGCTACGAGCAGTACTTC. Amino acids: CSVVQPGGFGYEQYF.

CDR3 amino acids: CASSAAGTANTEAFF. The DNA for the CDR3 is TGTGCCAGCAGCGCGGCCGGGACAGCGAACACTGAAGCTTTCTTT. The V call is TRBV5-6, the J call TRBJ1-1, with 7 nucleotides matching TRBD1. Germline V lookup: CDR1 SGHDT, CDR2 YYEEEE. Germline trimming cut 4 bases from V and 1 base from J; bases unmatched to any gene: 7. This CDR3 region has 15 residues.

This chain connects TRBV6-5 to TRBJ1-1; the D is unclear. Trimming cost V 8 bases and J 8 bases, with 12 bases left between them. Germline CDR1 is MNHEY and CDR2 is SVGAGI. The CDR3 is made up of 11 amino acids. The CDR3 loop reads CASRRSIEAFF. CDR3 nucleotides: TGTGCCAGCCGCCGGTCTATCGAAGCTTTCTTT.

This clone was counted between two and nine times. The chain recombines TRBV30 with TRBJ2-7; TRBD2 is a possible D gene (5 bases). Germline CDR1 and CDR2: GTSNPN and SVGIG (reference sequence). Deletions cut 0 bases from V and 4 bases from J, with 7 bases between. The CDR3 totals 12 residues. The CDR3 nucleotides are TGTGCCTGGAGTGTATCGGGGTACGAGCAGTACGTC. It codes for CAWSVSGYEQYV.

The V call is TRBV4-3, the J call TRBJ1-2; tentatively, D is TRBD1 (5 bases). Germline CDR1 and CDR2: LGHNA and YSLEER. V was clipped by 0 bases and J by 7 bases, with 21 bases between them. This CDR3 has 17 residues. The CDR3 is CASSQDGRGAAWSGYTF. The CDR3 nucleotides read TGCGCCAGCAGCCAAGACGGGCGTGGGGCCGCCTGGTCTGGCTACACCTTC.

The rearrangement links TRBV18 to TRBJ2-3; no clear D. CDR3 length: 13 amino acids. Trimming shortened V by 3 bases and J by 3 bases, and 7 bases separated the two germline ends. CDR1 is KGHSH and CDR2 is LQKENI in the germline V gene. This chain's CDR3 is CASSPAGTDTQYF. Written as DNA, the CDR3 is TGTGCCAGCTCACCGGCAGGAACAGATACGCAGTATTTT. Supplemented by reference TRBV18 and TRBJ2-3, the full variable domain reads NAGVMQNPRHLVRRRGQEARLRCSPMKGHSHVYWYRQLPEEGLKFMVYLQKENIIDESGMPKERFSAEFPKEGPSILRIQQVVRGDSAAYFCASSPAGTDTQYFGPGTRLTVL.